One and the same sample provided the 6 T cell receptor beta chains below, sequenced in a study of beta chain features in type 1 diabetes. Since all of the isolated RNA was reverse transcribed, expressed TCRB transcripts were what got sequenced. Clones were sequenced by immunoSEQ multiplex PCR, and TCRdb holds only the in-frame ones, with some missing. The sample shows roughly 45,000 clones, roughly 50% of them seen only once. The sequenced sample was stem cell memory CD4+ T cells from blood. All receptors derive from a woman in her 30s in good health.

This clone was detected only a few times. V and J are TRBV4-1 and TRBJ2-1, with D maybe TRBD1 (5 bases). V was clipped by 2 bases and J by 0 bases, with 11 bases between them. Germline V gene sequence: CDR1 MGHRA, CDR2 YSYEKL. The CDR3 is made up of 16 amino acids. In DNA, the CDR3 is TGCGCCAGCAGCCAACGAACAGGTAGCTCCTACAATGAGCAGTTCTTC. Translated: CASSQRTGSSYNEQFF.

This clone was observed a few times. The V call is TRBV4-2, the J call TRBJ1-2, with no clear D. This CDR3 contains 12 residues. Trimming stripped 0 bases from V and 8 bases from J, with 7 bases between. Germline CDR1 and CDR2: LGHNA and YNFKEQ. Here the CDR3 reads CASSQDPPGYTF. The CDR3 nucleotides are TGTGCCAGCAGCCAAGATCCCCCAGGCTACACCTTC.

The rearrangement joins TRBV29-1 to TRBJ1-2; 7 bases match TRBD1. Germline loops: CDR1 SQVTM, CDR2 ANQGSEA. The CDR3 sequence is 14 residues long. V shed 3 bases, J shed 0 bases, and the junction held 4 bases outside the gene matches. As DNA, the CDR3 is TGCAGCGTTGATAAAGGGGGCTCTAACTATGGCTACACCTTC. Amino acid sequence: CSVDKGGSNYGYTF.

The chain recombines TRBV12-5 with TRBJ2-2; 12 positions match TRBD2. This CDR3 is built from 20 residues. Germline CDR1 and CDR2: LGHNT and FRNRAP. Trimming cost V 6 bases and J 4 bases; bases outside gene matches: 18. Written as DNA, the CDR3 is TGTGCTAGTGGCCGTAACCGAGGTTTAACTAGCGGGAGGCGCACCGGGGAGCTGTTTTTT. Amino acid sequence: CASGRNRGLTSGRRTGELFF.

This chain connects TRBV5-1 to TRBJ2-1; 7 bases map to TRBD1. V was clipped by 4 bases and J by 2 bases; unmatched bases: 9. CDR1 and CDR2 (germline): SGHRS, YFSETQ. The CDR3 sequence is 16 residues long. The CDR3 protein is CASSQQPGQTYNEQFF. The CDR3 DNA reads TGCGCCAGCAGCCAACAACCGGGACAGACCTACAATGAGCAGTTCTTC.

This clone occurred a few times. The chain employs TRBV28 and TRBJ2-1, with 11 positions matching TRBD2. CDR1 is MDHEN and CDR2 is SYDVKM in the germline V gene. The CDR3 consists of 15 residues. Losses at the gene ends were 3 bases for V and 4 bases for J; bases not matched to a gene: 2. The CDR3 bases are TGTGCCAGCAGTTTGACTAGCGGGATATACAATGAGCAGTTCTTC. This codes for CASSLTSGIYNEQFF.